The clone carrying this T cell receptor (beta chain) was seen more than once but under ten times. Its antigen is not known. TCRdb reprocessed the RT-PCR reads with MiXCR, giving one entry per CDR3 protein. The sample gives about 650,000 distinct CDR3 sequences, 13% to 15% of which show up once; approximately 7.6% is in the top ten. The CDR3 runs 15 residues. The V end was cut by 0 bases, the J end by 3 bases, with 10 bases between. Germline CDR1 reads SGHDN; CDR2 reads FVKESK. The data belong to a study of response to subunit inactivated influenza vaccine. Study conclusions and caveats: Each seasonal influenza vaccination, the authors suggested, recruits few new T cells.

The sample here was PBMCs from blood, taken 14 to 15 days before vaccination. The V gene is TRBV14, the J gene TRBJ2-3; possibly TRBD1 or TRBD2 for D (5 bases each). The TCR sequence derives from a man over 45 who received an inactivated influenza vaccine. The CDR3 spells CASSQDLWGTDTQYF. The CDR3 DNA sequence: TGTGCCAGCAGCCAAGATCTCTGGGGGACAGATACGCAGTATTTT.